This T cell receptor (beta chain) was recovered during a study of CD8 T cells in ankylosing spondylitis. Overall study findings and caveats: Made up of about eight highly homologous variants, a TCR beta motif appeared characteristic of ankylosing spondylitis blood.

TCRdb recomputed calls from the 5' RACE reads with MiXCR, one row per CDR3 protein. The profile shows 650,000 to 800,000 distinct CDR3 sequences, around a fifth of them singletons. Germline assignment: CDR1 MNHEY and CDR2 SVGEGT. The CDR3 consists of 14 residues. Trimming removed 6 bases from V and 3 bases from J; junction bases left unmatched: 4. Comments on this clonotype: Its antigen is currently unknown.

The specimen was blood, either unsorted or a sorted T cell fraction (not recorded which). The chain uses TRBV6-2 or TRBV6-3 and TRBJ1-5; 8 bases map to TRBD1. The TCR comes from a male donor with ankylosing spondylitis. The CDR3 DNA is TGTGCCAGCAGACCGACAGGGGACAATCAGCCCCAGCATTTT. Amino acids: CASRPTGDNQPQHF.